The 16 T cell receptor beta chains listed next were all sequenced from one sample in a study of early T cells in non-severe SARS-CoV-2 infection. TCRdb reprocessed the 5' RACE reads via MiXCR and lists one record per CDR3 protein. The sample comprises around 84,000 distinct CDR3 sequences, roughly 14% of which are singletons, and around 7% rests with the top ten. Input material: whole blood. The receptor source for this set is an adult who was a healthcare worker with PCR-confirmed SARS-CoV-2 infection or an uninfected control (not recorded which).

V usage is TRBV4-1 and J usage is TRBJ1-5, with D tentatively TRBD1 (6 bases). Between the trimmed V and J ends, which lost 3 bases and 8 bases, there was a span of 17 bases. Germline loops: CDR1 MGHRA, CDR2 YSYEKL. The CDR3 is 15 residues long. The DNA of the CDR3 is TGCGCCAGCAGCCATTCTCAGGGGTCAATGGAGCCCCAGCATTTT. Translating it yields CASSHSQGSMEPQHF.

The gene calls are TRBV14 and TRBJ2-7, with a possible D match to TRBD1 (6 bases). Trimming shortened V by 5 bases and J by 3 bases, and 14 bases separated the two germline ends. The CDR3 is made up of 14 amino acids. Germline V gene lookup returns CDR1 SGHDN and CDR2 FVKESK. The CDR3 nucleotides are TGTGCCAGCAGCGAACCGGACAGATACTACGAGCAGTACTTC. This translates into CASSEPDRYYEQYF.

This clonotype showed up just a few times. V and J are TRBV2 and TRBJ1-4, with D tentatively TRBD1 (6 bases). V lost 6 bases and J 7 bases, leaving 12 bases between the germline ends. Looked up from germline, CDR1 is SNHLY and CDR2 is FYNNEI. This CDR3 has 13 residues. CDR3 DNA sequence: TGTGCCAGCAGAGAGGGGGACCGTGAAAAACTGTTTTTT. Amino acid sequence: CASREGDREKLFF. Together with reference TRBV2 and TRBJ1-4, the CDR3 gives the full variable domain: EPEVTQTPSHQVTQMGQEVILRCVPISNHLYFYWYRQILGQKVEFLVSFYNNEISEKSEIFDDQFSVERPDGSNFTLKIRSTKLEDSAMYFCASREGDREKLFFGSGTQLSVL.

The V and J genes are TRBV28 and TRBJ2-1, with 9 bases that match TRBD2. The CDR3 consists of 14 residues. The V gene's germline CDR1 is MDHEN and CDR2 SYDVKM. Trimming took 5 bases from V and 8 from J; bases not matched to a gene: 7. CDR3 loop: CASSARLAADEQFF. DNA of the CDR3: TGTGCCAGCAGTGCCAGACTAGCGGCTGATGAGCAGTTCTTC.

The V gene is TRBV4-2, the J gene TRBJ2-7; no reliable D call. There are 11 residues in the CDR3. Between the trimmed V and J ends, which lost 2 bases and 5 bases, there was a span of 4 bases. The germline gives CDR1 LGHNA, CDR2 YNFKEQ. The CDR3 loop reads CASSQYNEQYF. Written as DNA, the CDR3 is TGTGCCAGCAGCCAATATAACGAGCAGTACTTC.

The V and J genes are TRBV28 and TRBJ2-1; D possibly corresponds to TRBD1 (6 bases). In germline, CDR1 is MDHEN, CDR2 SYDVKM. The CDR3 extends over 12 amino acids. Trimming cost V 6 bases and J 10 bases, with 13 bases left between them. CDR3 nucleotide sequence: TGTGCCAGCAGGGGCACAGGGTGGGAGCAGTTCTTC. It is translated as CASRGTGWEQFF.

This clonotype was seen at least ten times. This chain connects TRBV18 to TRBJ2-4; maybe TRBD1 (8 bases). Germline values: CDR1 KGHSH, CDR2 LQKENI. This CDR3 has 15 amino acids. Trimming removed 6 bases from V and 7 bases from J, with 19 bases in between. This CDR3 reads CASSLQTGGGNIQYF. In DNA form, the CDR3 reads TGTGCCAGCTCGCTCCAAACAGGGGGAGGGAACATTCAGTACTTC.

This clonotype has only a few counts. The rearrangement joins TRBV12-3 or TRBV12-4 to TRBJ2-3, with 10 bases that match TRBD1. The CDR3 totals 14 residues. V shed 3 bases, J shed 7 bases, and the junction held 4 bases outside the gene matches. The CDR3 nucleotides are TGTGCCAGCAGTTTGGGACAGGGGATAAATACGCAGTATTTT. It encodes CASSLGQGINTQYF.

The rearrangement links TRBV7-2 to TRBJ1-1; D is undetermined. Germline CDR1 and CDR2: SGHTA and FQGNSA. CDR3 size: 14 residues. V was cut by 5 bases and J by 3 bases, with 13 bases left in between. The CDR3 region is CASSPFVGYTEAFF. The DNA of the CDR3 is TGTGCCAGCAGCCCATTTGTGGGGTACACTGAAGCTTTCTTT.

The sample holds many counts of this clonotype. The chain has TRBV12-3 or TRBV12-4 and TRBJ1-1; D gene uncertain. This CDR3 is built from 10 residues. The germline V and J ends were trimmed by 3 bases and 7 bases, with 3 bases remaining between them. CDR3 protein: CASSFGEAFF. In nucleotides, the CDR3 is TGTGCCAGCAGTTTTGGTGAAGCTTTCTTT.

CDR3: CASSLKLAGTYNEQFF. As DNA, the CDR3 is TGTGCCAGCAGTTTAAAGCTAGCGGGGACCTACAATGAGCAGTTCTTC. The V call is TRBV12-3 or TRBV12-4, the J call TRBJ2-1; 9 bases match TRBD2. The CDR3 has 16 amino acids. J lost 2 bases, V lost 2 bases, and 4 bases had no gene match.

This clonotype was observed a few times. The chain combines TRBV21-1 with TRBJ1-1; TRBD1, as called in the table, went unchecked against the DNA. TRBV21-1 is a known pseudogene. The CDR3 consists of 17 residues. CDR3 bases: TGTGCCAGCAGCAGCGGCCATTTGCAGGCTGGGGGCACTGAAGCTTTCTTT. Translation gives CASSSGHLQAGGTEAFF.

This clonotype was seen a single time. This rearrangement joins TRBV7-3 to TRBJ2-7; D might be TRBD2 (6 bases). Trimming stripped 5 bases from V and 0 bases from J, with 11 bases between. The CDR3 consists of 14 residues. Germline assignment: CDR1 SGHTA and CDR2 FQGTGA. The CDR3: CASSPSESSYEQYF. DNA of the CDR3: TGTGCCAGCAGCCCTAGCGAGAGCTCCTACGAGCAGTACTTC. The full variable domain, completed using reference TRBV7-3 and TRBJ2-7, is GAGVSQTPSNKVTEKGKYVELRCDPISGHTALYWYRQSLGQGPEFLIYFQGTGAADDSGLPNDRFFAVRPEGSVSTLKIQRTERGDSAVYLCASSPSESSYEQYFGPGTRLTVT.

The rearrangement links TRBV19 to TRBJ2-2; 7 positions match TRBD2. The CDR3 length is 15 residues. Per the germline V gene, CDR1 is LNHDA and CDR2 is SQIVND (reference sequence). The V and J ends lost 5 bases and 5 bases, in that order; junction bases with no gene match: 8. CDR3 DNA: TGTGCCAGTAGTTTTCGGGAGGCTTTGACCGGGGAGCTGTTTTTT. Translation gives CASSFREALTGELFF.

This chain uses TRBV6-2 or TRBV6-3 with TRBJ2-3; no clear D gene. The V end lost 0 bases, the J end lost 6 bases, and 22 bases lay between the germline ends. CDR1 MNHEY and CDR2 SVGEGT come from the germline V gene. The CDR3 contains 18 residues. The CDR3 reads CASSYSPTRGAWTDTQYF. The CDR3 nucleotides read TGTGCCAGCAGTTACTCGCCAACCCGAGGTGCCTGGACGGATACGCAGTATTTT.

This clonotype was counted only a few times. The chain is built from TRBV7-7 and TRBJ2-7; D is possibly TRBD1 (6 bases). This CDR3 spans 14 amino acids. The germline gives CDR1 SSHAT, CDR2 FNYEAQ (reference sequence). The V and J ends lost 2 bases and 5 bases respectively, with 13 bases between them. CDR3 loop: CASSLMGAGDEQYF. CDR3 nucleotides: TGTGCCAGCAGCTTAATGGGGGCAGGGGACGAGCAGTACTTC.